This T cell receptor beta chain was recorded in a study of T cell repertoires in cytomegalovirus infection. Study background: CMV infection and matching HLA type were both indicated by public TCR beta signatures. General observations from the study: Totalled public TCR beta family frequency picked out people who carried CMV plus the relevant HLA. CMV-specific HLA-C-restricted TCR beta clonotypes dominated the ex vivo response.

Turning to this clonotype: What it recognizes is unknown.

One entry per CDR3 protein results from TCRdb running MiXCR on the reads. In the table there are over 150,000 distinct CDR3 sequences, approximately 17% of which are singletons. The CDR3 runs 16 residues. Between the trimmed V and J ends, which lost 0 bases and 4 bases, there was a span of 13 bases. Germline V lookup: CDR1 LGHNA, CDR2 YNFKEQ. The receptor's source is a human donor in good health (CMV status not recorded). Some clones in this sample may be carry-over from other donors' samples. V is TRBV4-2 and J is TRBJ1-5; D is ambiguous. Input material: CD8+ T cells from PBMCs. The CDR3 here is CASSQDLGGNNQPQHF. CDR3 in DNA: TGTGCCAGCAGCCAAGATCTCGGAGGGAATAATCAGCCCCAGCATTTT.